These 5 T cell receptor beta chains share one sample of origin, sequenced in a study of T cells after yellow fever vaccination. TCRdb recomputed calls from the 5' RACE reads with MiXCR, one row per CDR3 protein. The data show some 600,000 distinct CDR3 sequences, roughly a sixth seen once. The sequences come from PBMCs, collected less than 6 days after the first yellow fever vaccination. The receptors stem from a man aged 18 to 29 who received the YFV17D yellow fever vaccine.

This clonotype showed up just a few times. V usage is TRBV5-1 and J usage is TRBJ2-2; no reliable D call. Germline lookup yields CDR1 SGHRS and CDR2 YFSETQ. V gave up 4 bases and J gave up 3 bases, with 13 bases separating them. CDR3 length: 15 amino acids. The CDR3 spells CASSPRNPYTGELFF. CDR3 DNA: TGCGCCAGCAGCCCGAGAAACCCTTACACCGGGGAGCTGTTTTTT.

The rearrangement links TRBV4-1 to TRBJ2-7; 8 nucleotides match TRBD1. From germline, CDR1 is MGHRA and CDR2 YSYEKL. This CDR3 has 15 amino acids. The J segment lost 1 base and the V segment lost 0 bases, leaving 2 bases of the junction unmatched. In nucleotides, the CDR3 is TGCGCCAGCAGCCAAGAAACAGGGGGTTCCTACGAGCAGTACTTC. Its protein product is CASSQETGGSYEQYF.

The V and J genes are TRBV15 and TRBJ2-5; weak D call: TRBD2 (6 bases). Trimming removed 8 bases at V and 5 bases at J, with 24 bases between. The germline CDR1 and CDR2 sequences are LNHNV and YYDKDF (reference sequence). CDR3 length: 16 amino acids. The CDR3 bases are TGTGCCACCTCCCCGGCGGGCGCTCGGGGGTTCGAGACCCAGTACTTC. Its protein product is CATSPAGARGFETQYF.

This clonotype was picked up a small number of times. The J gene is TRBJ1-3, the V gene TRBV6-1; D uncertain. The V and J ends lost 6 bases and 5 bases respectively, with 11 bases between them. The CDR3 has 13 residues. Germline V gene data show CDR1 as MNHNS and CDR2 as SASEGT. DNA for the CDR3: TGTGCCAGCAGGGGGAGTTTCAGAAACACCATATATTTT. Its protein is CASRGSFRNTIYF.

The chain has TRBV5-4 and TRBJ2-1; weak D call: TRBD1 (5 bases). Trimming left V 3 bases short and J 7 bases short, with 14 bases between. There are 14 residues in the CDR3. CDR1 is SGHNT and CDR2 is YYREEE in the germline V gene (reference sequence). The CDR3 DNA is TGTGCCAGCAGCTGGGCGCAGGGTCAGAATGAGCAGTTCTTC. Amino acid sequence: CASSWAQGQNEQFF.